The rows below give T cell receptor beta chains drawn from one sample of a study of prognosis after radiotherapy for stage I lung cancer. TCRdb analysed the multiplex PCR reads with MiXCR anew, one entry per CDR3 protein. The sample lists about 51,000 distinct CDR3 sequences, about 35% occurring once. The sample consisted of PBMCs, taken before or after stereotactic body radiation therapy (not recorded which). The receptors originated from a donor over 45 with non-small cell lung cancer. Each CDR3 is given with its conserved first and last residue. D genes are given only for firm matches. The listing skips clone size in some rows; elsewhere it reads once, few, many or a size class.

v_call	d_call	clone_size	j_call	cdr3_aa	cdr3_nt
TRBV6-2/TRBV6-3	TRBD2	many	TRBJ2-1	CASSLAVSYNEQFF	TGTGCCAGCAGTCTAGCGGTCTCCTACAATGAGCAGTTCTTC
TRBV7-3	NA	NA	TRBJ2-1	CASSLWIPGFNEQFF	TGTGCCAGCAGCCTGTGGATTCCGGGGTTCAATGAGCAGTTCTTC
TRBV6-2/TRBV6-3	NA	NA	TRBJ1-6	CARSHSRGKANNSPLHF	TGTGCCAGAAGTCACTCGCGGGGGAAAGCCAATAATTCACCCCTCCACTTT
TRBV28	NA	NA	TRBJ2-7	CESSPGNSPHADF	TGTGAAAGCAGTCCCGGGAACTCCCCCCACGCGGACTTC
TRBV7-8	NA	NA	TRBJ1-6	CASSKENSPLHF	TGTGCCAGCAGCAAAGAGAATTCACCCCTCCACTTT
TRBV2	TRBD1	many	TRBJ1-4	CASSLGQNNEKLFF	TGTGCCAGCAGTTTGGGACAGAATAATGAAAAACTGTTTTTT
TRBV6-4	NA	many	TRBJ1-6	CASSPYRNSPLHF	TGTGCCAGCAGCCCATATCGAAATTCACCCCTCCACTTT
TRBV7-2	NA	many	TRBJ2-7	CASSPAPGRRHEQYF	TGTGCCAGCAGCCCCGCCCCGGGACGTCGCCACGAGCAGTACTTC
TRBV5-4	TRBD1	NA	TRBJ1-2	CASILQGAGLNYTF	TGTGCCAGCATCTTGCAGGGGGCCGGTTTAAACTACACCTTC
TRBV7-2	NA	many	TRBJ1-6	CASSPPVFNSPLHF	TGTGCCAGCAGCCCCCCCGTCTTTAATTCACCCCTCCACTTT
TRBV29-1	TRBD2	many	TRBJ2-3	CSGEDSGRRDTQYF	TGCAGCGGGGAGGACAGCGGGAGGAGAGATACGCAGTATTTT
TRBV4-3	NA	NA	TRBJ1-5	CASSRILGGDSNQPQHF	TGCGCCAGCAGCCGGATCCTGGGGGGGGATAGCAATCAGCCCCAGCATTTT
TRBV7-3	NA	NA	TRBJ2-3	CASILDCNTQYF	TGTGCCAGCATCTTAGACTGTAATACGCAGTATTTT
TRBV18	NA	many	TRBJ2-7	CASSPVSSGSYEQYF	TGTGCCAGCTCACCCGTTTCGTCGGGAAGCTACGAGCAGTACTTC
TRBV5-4	TRBD2	many	TRBJ2-1	CASSSAGASSYNEQFF	TGTGCCAGCAGTTCAGCGGGAGCTAGCTCCTACAATGAGCAGTTCTTC
TRBV18	NA	many	TRBJ1-1	CATSPSMRDTEAFF	TGTGCCACCTCCCCCTCGATGCGCGACACTGAAGCTTTCTTT
TRBV7-2	NA	NA	TRBJ2-3	CASSFIPFGYTQYF	TGTGCCAGCAGCTTTATACCTTTCGGGTATACGCAGTATTTT
TRBV19	NA	many	TRBJ2-1	CASSIGASRSYNEQFF	TGTGCCAGTAGTATAGGTGCGAGTCGCTCCTACAATGAGCAGTTCTTC
TRBV28	NA	many	TRBJ2-1	CASSLVPQDEQFF	TGTGCCAGCAGTTTAGTCCCTCAAGATGAGCAGTTCTTC
TRBV5-1	TRBD1	many	TRBJ2-5	CASSLLAQGKETQYF	TGCGCCAGCAGCTTGTTGGCACAGGGGAAAGAGACCCAGTACTTC
TRBV4-1	TRBD1	many	TRBJ1-1	CASRHRGEAFF	TGCGCCAGCAGACACAGGGGGGAAGCTTTCTTT
TRBV3-1	TRBD1	many	TRBJ2-7	CASSHFGQGIGNEQYF	TGTGCCAGCAGCCATTTCGGACAGGGAATCGGGAACGAGCAGTACTTC
TRBV12-3/TRBV12-4	NA	many	TRBJ1-2	CASSRGNGYTF	TGTGCCAGCAGTAGGGGGAACGGCTACACCTTC
TRBV20-1	TRBD2	NA	TRBJ2-7	CSALPGGLQILYEQYF	TGCAGTGCGCTCCCGGGGGGTCTTCAAATCCTTTACGAGCAGTACTTC